These 2 T cell receptor beta chains came from one sample sequenced in a study of regulatory T cells in long-lasting Graves disease. Assembly of TCR beta libraries relied on iRepertoire HTBI primers together with Arm-PCR of CDR3 regions. TCRdb reanalysed the multiplex PCR reads using MiXCR and keeps one entry per CDR3 protein. The sample lists about 400,000 distinct CDR3 sequences; 14% to 15% were seen once. Time point: newly diagnosed GD, antithyroid drugs for less than 3 months. After RNA was extracted from PBMCs, the TCR library was made from it. These data also formed part of another study, on T cells in Graves' hyperthyroidism and ophthalmopathy.

Sequences were derived from peripheral blood mononuclear cells (PBMCs), sampled at new diagnosis, from a patient treated with antithyroid drugs. These receptors came from a woman in her thirties or forties with Graves disease.

This clonotype was found many times. The chain carries TRBV9 and TRBJ2-3; no firm D call. Germline-derived CDR1 and CDR2 are SGDLS and YYNGEE. The germline V and J ends were trimmed by 2 bases and 0 bases, with 7 bases remaining between them. CDR3 length: 14 residues. In DNA form, the CDR3 reads TGTGCCAGCAGCGTTATCGGGAGCACAGATACGCAGTATTTT. Translated, it gives CASSVIGSTDTQYF. Variable domain in full (rest from reference TRBV9 and TRBJ2-3): DSGVTQTPKHLITATGQRVTLRCSPRSGDLSVYWYQQSLDQGLQFLIQYYNGEERAKGNILERFSAQQFPDLHSELNLSSLELGDSALYFCASSVIGSTDTQYFGPGTRLTVL.

This clonotype was seen many times. The rearrangement joins TRBV12-3 or TRBV12-4 to TRBJ2-5; no definite D call. The V end lost 6 bases, the J end lost 4 bases, and 9 bases lay between the germline ends. The length of the CDR3 is 12 residues. In DNA form, the CDR3 reads TGTGCCAGCAGCCCCTACACAGAGACCCAGTACTTC. Its translation: CASSPYTETQYF.